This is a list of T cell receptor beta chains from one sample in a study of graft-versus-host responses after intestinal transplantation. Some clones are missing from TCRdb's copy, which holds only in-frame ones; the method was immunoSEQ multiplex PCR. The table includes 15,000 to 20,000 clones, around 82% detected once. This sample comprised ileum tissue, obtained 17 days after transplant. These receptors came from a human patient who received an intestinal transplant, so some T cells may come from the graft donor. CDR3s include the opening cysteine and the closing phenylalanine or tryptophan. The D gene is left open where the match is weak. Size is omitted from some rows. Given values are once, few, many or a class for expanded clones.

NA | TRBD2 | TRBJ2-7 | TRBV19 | CASSRGAGPFYEQYF | TGTGCCAGTAGTCGGGGAGCGGGACCGTTTTACGAGCAGTACTTC
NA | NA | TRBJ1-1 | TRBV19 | CASSIRTRGTGDTEAFF | TGTGCCAGTAGTATACGGACCAGGGGAACCGGGGACACTGAAGCTTTCTTT
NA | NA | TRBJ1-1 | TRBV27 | CASSLSSVNTEAFF | TGTGCCAGCAGTTTATCATCCGTGAACACTGAAGCTTTCTTT
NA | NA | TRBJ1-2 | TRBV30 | CAWNQPGRENYGYTF | TGTGCCTGGAATCAGCCGGGCCGGGAAAACTATGGCTACACCTTC
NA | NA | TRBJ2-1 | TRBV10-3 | CAIVGGGNEQFF | TGTGCCATCGTTGGAGGCGGTAATGAGCAGTTCTTC
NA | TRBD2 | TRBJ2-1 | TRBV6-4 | CASSETSGRPYNEQFF | TGTGCCAGCAGTGAAACTAGCGGGAGGCCGTACAATGAGCAGTTCTTC
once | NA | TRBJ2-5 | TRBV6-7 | CASRGRTQETQYF | TGTGCCAGCAGAGGACGGACTCAAGAGACCCAGTACTTC
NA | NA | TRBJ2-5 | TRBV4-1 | CASSQPNQETQYF | TGCGCCAGCAGCCAGCCGAACCAAGAGACCCAGTACTTC
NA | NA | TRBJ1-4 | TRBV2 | CASSGGKTGGEKLFF | TGTGCCAGCAGTGGGGGCAAGACGGGCGGGGAAAAACTGTTTTTT
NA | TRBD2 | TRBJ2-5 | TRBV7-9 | CASSQGSGGGKTQYF | TGTGCCAGCAGCCAGGGATCTGGGGGAGGGAAGACCCAGTACTTC
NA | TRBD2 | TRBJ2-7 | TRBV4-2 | CASSQGWESASGRKEQYF | TGTGCCAGCAGCCAAGGATGGGAATCGGCTAGCGGGAGAAAAGAGCAGTACTTC
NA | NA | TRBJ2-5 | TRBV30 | CAWTTGKLRETQYF | TGTGCCTGGACCACTGGGAAGCTGCGAGAGACCCAGTACTTC
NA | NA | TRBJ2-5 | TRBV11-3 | CASSLGPGLWETQYF | TGTGCCAGCAGCTTAGGACCAGGGTTATGGGAGACCCAGTACTTC
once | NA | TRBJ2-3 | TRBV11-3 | CASSLGTTNTQYF | TGTGCCAGCAGCTTAGGAACGACAAATACGCAGTATTTT
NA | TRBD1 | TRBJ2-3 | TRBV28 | CASTLTGFTDTQYF | TGTGCCAGCACCCTGACAGGGTTCACAGATACGCAGTATTTT
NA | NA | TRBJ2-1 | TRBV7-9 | CASGGGQFYNEQFF | TGTGCCAGCGGAGGAGGACAGTTTTACAATGAGCAGTTCTTC
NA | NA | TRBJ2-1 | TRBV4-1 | CASSHSSYNEQFF | TGCGCCAGCAGCCACTCCTCTTACAATGAGCAGTTCTTC
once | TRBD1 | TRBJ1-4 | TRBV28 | CASSGTRGPAEKLFF | TGTGCCAGCAGTGGCACCAGGGGGCCAGCTGAAAAACTGTTTTTT
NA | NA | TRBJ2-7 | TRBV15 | CATSRDRARAYEQYF | TGTGCCACCAGCAGAGATCGGGCCAGGGCCTACGAGCAGTACTTC
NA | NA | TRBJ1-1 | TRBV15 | CATSARETNTEAFF | TGTGCCACCAGCGCCAGGGAAACGAACACTGAAGCTTTCTTT
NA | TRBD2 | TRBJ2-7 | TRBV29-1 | CSVERLADTYEQYF | TGCAGCGTAGAAAGACTAGCTGATACTTACGAGCAGTACTTC
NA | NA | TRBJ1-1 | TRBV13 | CASSSDGSMNTEAFF | TGTGCCAGCAGTTCGGACGGGAGTATGAACACTGAAGCTTTCTTT
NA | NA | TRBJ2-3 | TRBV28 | CAVPRGSGTDTQYF | TGTGCCGTCCCTCGGGGATCTGGCACAGATACGCAGTATTTT
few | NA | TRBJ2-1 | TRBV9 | CASSVDSRPDEQFF | TGTGCCAGCAGCGTTGACAGCCGACCCGATGAGCAGTTCTTC
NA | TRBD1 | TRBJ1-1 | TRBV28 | CASRKGLDRGETEAFF | TGTGCCAGCAGAAAAGGGCTCGACAGGGGAGAAACTGAAGCTTTCTTT
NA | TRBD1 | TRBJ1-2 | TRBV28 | CASSSPGQGLLYGYTF | TGTGCCAGCAGTTCCCCGGGACAGGGTCTTCTCTATGGCTACACCTTC
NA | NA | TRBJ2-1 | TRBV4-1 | CASSQPLRDNEQFF | TGCGCCAGCAGCCAGCCCCTCCGGGACAATGAGCAGTTCTTC
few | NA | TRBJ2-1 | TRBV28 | CASSPAGVEQFF | TGTGCCAGCAGCCCCGCGGGCGTTGAGCAGTTCTTC
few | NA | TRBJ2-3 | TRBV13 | CASSLREAGTDTQYF | TGTGCCAGCAGCCTTAGGGAGGCTGGCACAGATACGCAGTATTTT